The clone carrying this T cell receptor beta chain was detected a few times. V lost 6 bases, J lost 4 bases, and 10 bases lay in between. Germline values: CDR1 LNHDA, CDR2 SQIVND (reference sequence). The CDR3 runs to 14 residues. This sample is drawn from a study of Ad26.COV2.S vaccination and SARS-CoV-2 variants. TCRdb keeps only in-frame clones here, not all; method: immunoSEQ multiplex PCR. The table lists about 320,000 clones, around 84% of them singletons. This sample's treatment: some 20 received Ad26.COV2.S at low or high dose, single or two shots; about 5 received placebo; per-sample allocation not given. Repertoires come from day 63 after the first vaccine or placebo injection. Donation came from an adult in Boston who was aged 18-55 years.

The clonotype was recovered from a person between 18 and 65 years old who received the Ad26.COV2.S COVID-19 vaccine or a placebo. The starting material was peripheral blood, obtained in a trial of Ad26.COV2.S vaccine versus placebo. This sequence joins TRBV19 and TRBJ1-6; possible D gene TRBD1, 5 bases. Here the CDR3 reads CASSPDNYNSPLHF. The CDR3 DNA sequence: TGTGCCAGTAGCCCGGACAATTATAATTCACCCCTCCACTTT.